This TCR beta chain was identified during a study of blood T cell repertoires in COVID-19. Data came from immunoSEQ multiplex PCR; TCRdb stores just in-frame clones and leaves some out. This repertoire shows about 68,000 clones, roughly four fifths found once; its top ten account for around 41%. CDR3 length equals 12 residues. Germline assignment: CDR1 MDHEN and CDR2 SYDVKM. V lost 1 base to trimming and J lost 4 bases, with 5 bases between them. The receptor was isolated from a man aged 80 or over with acute or convalescent COVID-19. The chain has TRBV28 and TRBJ2-7, with D unclear. The sample comprised peripheral blood. CDR3: CASSLSRYEQYF. CDR3 DNA sequence: TGTGCCAGCAGTTTATCGCGGTACGAGCAGTACTTC. Full variable domain (rest looked up from reference TRBV28 and TRBJ2-7): DVKVTQSSRYLVKRTGEKVFLECVQDMDHENMFWYRQDPGLGLRLIYFSYDVKMKEKGDIPEGYSVSREKKERFSLILESASTNQTSMYLCASSLSRYEQYFGPGTRLTVT.